The 31 T cell receptor beta chains listed next were all sequenced from one sample in a study of cytomegalovirus exposure and HLA in healthy donors. Vbeta (60) and Jbeta (13) primers were used in the PCR. TCRdb's table, derived via immunoSEQ multiplex PCR, lists solely in-frame clones and lacks some. The sample comprises about 240,000 clones, roughly four fifths of which are singletons, and about 7.5% rests with the top ten. The sequenced material came from PBMCs. The receptors were sampled from a woman aged 55-69 years in good health and CMV-seropositive.

A single count supports this clone. The chain uses TRBV9 and TRBJ2-2; 11 bases line up with TRBD2. The length of the CDR3 is 19 residues. Per germline, CDR1 SGDLS and CDR2 YYNGEE. Losses at the gene ends were 4 bases for V and 0 bases for J; bases not matched to a gene: 11. CDR3 bases: TGTGCCAGCAGCCCACGGACTAGCGGGCGACGCACGAACACCGGGGAGCTGTTTTTT. Amino acid sequence: CASSPRTSGRRTNTGELFF.

This rearrangement joins TRBV28 to TRBJ1-1, with 7 bases that match TRBD1. The CDR3 runs to 12 residues. In germline, CDR1 is MDHEN, CDR2 SYDVKM. Germline trimming cut 7 bases from V and 7 bases from J; bases unmatched to any gene: 6. CDR3 in DNA: TGTGCCAGCAACCTACAGGGGTATGAAGCTTTCTTT. Translating it yields CASNLQGYEAFF.

The chain couples TRBV10-3 to TRBJ2-1; 7 positions agree with TRBD2. After removal of 4 bases from V and 6 bases from J, the junction contained 6 bases not matched to a gene. Germline CDR1 reads ENHRY; CDR2 reads SYGVKD. The CDR3 has 14 amino acids. CDR3 nucleotides: TGTGCCATCAGTGCTACAAGGGAGGGCAATGAGCAGTTCTTC. Translating it yields CAISATREGNEQFF.

This clone is a singleton in its sample. This rearrangement joins TRBV5-4 to TRBJ2-2; 8 nucleotides agree with TRBD1. V was clipped by 4 bases and J by 0 bases; unmatched bases: 8. The CDR3 sequence is 17 residues long. The V gene's germline CDR1 is SGHNT and CDR2 YYREEE (reference sequence). The CDR3 here is CASSERTGPSNTGELFF. DNA for the CDR3: TGTGCCAGCAGCGAAAGGACAGGGCCCTCGAACACCGGGGAGCTGTTTTTT.

The rearrangement links TRBV27 to TRBJ2-7; 7 nucleotides match TRBD1. CDR1 and CDR2 from the germline V gene are MNHEY and SMNVEV (reference sequence). This CDR3 region has 15 residues. The V gene end was trimmed by 4 bases and the J gene end by 0 bases; junction bases not matched to a gene: 6. CDR3 in amino acids: CASSSLGGISYEQYF. The CDR3 DNA reads as TGTGCCAGCAGTTCTTTAGGGGGCATCTCCTACGAGCAGTACTTC.

The V call is TRBV27, the J call TRBJ2-7; the match to TRBD1 covers 9 bases. The V gene end was trimmed by 4 bases and the J gene end by 5 bases; junction bases not matched to a gene: 9. CDR1 and CDR2 (germline): MNHEY, SMNVEV (reference sequence). The CDR3 is 15 residues long. The DNA for the CDR3 is TGTGCCAGCAGTTCCGCCGGGACAGGGAGTCACGAGCAGTACTTC. Its translation is CASSSAGTGSHEQYF.

The chain combines TRBV19 with TRBJ1-2; no clear D gene. Trimming removed 7 bases at V and 4 bases at J, with 10 bases between. The germline V gene encodes CDR1 LNHDA and CDR2 SQIVND (reference sequence). There are 12 residues in the CDR3. CDR3 protein: CASNQAAYGYTF. In DNA, the CDR3 is TGTGCCAGTAACCAGGCAGCCTATGGCTACACCTTC.

V is TRBV5-1 and J is TRBJ2-7; D unclear. The CDR3 has 11 residues. Germline assignment: CDR1 SGHRS and CDR2 YFSETQ. V shed 4 bases and J shed 3 bases, with 5 bases lying between them. The CDR3 protein is CASSDNYEQYF. The CDR3, as DNA: TGCGCCAGCAGCGACAACTACGAGCAGTACTTC.

The chain has TRBV9 and TRBJ2-7, with TRBD2 matching 9 bases. Trimming at V came to 0 bases and at J to 4 bases, leaving 5 bases not matched to a gene. CDR1 and CDR2 from the germline V gene are SGDLS and YYNGEE. The length of the CDR3 is 15 residues. The CDR3: CASSVDGSGSYEQYF. CDR3 bases: TGTGCCAGCAGCGTAGACGGTAGCGGGAGTTACGAGCAGTACTTC.

The chain uses TRBV6-5 and TRBJ2-1; D not certain. This CDR3 region has 13 residues. Trimming left V 2 bases short and J 4 bases short, with 6 bases between. Germline CDR1 and CDR2: MNHEY and SVGAGI. CDR3 nucleotide sequence: TGTGCCAGCAGTTACCGAGAGTACAATGAGCAGTTCTTC. Its translation is CASSYREYNEQFF.

This chain's CDR3 is CATSRAVNEKLFF. For the CDR3, the DNA is TGTGCCACCAGCAGAGCAGTAAATGAAAAACTGTTTTTT. This rearrangement joins TRBV15 to TRBJ1-4; D unresolved. This CDR3 has 13 amino acids. The germline V gene encodes CDR1 LNHNV and CDR2 YYDKDF (reference sequence). V dropped 1 base and J dropped 5 bases, with 5 bases sitting between them.

The chain carries TRBV7-3 and TRBJ1-1; D might be TRBD1 (6 bases). The V end was cut by 5 bases, the J end by 0 bases, with 10 bases between. CDR1 is SGHTA and CDR2 is FQGTGA in the germline V gene. CDR3 length: 14 amino acids. CDR3 amino acids: CASSKQGLNTEAFF. In DNA form, the CDR3 reads TGTGCCAGCAGCAAACAGGGTCTGAACACTGAAGCTTTCTTT.

The CDR3 nucleotides are TGTGCCTGGACCCTGGGCACTGGATCCGGAAACACCATATATTTT. Its translation is CAWTLGTGSGNTIYF. The rearrangement uses TRBV30 and TRBJ1-3; D uncertain. Germline V lookup: CDR1 GTSNPN, CDR2 SVGIG (reference sequence). V was shortened by 4 bases and J by 4 bases, with 17 bases between the two germline ends. There are 15 residues in the CDR3.

The chain is built from TRBV10-1 and TRBJ2-7; no clear D gene. Germline CDR1 and CDR2: WNHNN and SYGVQD (reference sequence). The CDR3 is 12 residues long. V lost 2 bases and J 6 bases, leaving 8 bases between the germline ends. CDR3 bases: TGCGCCAGCAGTGAGGTACCGGGCGAGCAGTACTTC. Its protein is CASSEVPGEQYF.

This chain uses TRBV27 with TRBJ2-6, with 7 bases aligning to TRBD1. The CDR3 has 21 amino acids. Germline CDR1 reads MNHEY; CDR2 reads SMNVEV (reference sequence). V was pared by 3 bases and J by 0 bases, with 17 bases of the junction left unmatched. CDR3 protein: CASSFKSGYRGFFSGANVLTF. The CDR3 DNA follows: TGTGCCAGCAGTTTTAAGTCGGGTTACAGGGGCTTTTTCTCTGGGGCCAACGTCCTGACTTTC. The variable domain in full, with the rest retrieved from reference TRBV27 and TRBJ2-6, is EAQVTQNPRYLITVTGKKLTVTCSQNMNHEYMSWYRQDPGLGLRQIYYSMNVEVTDKGDVPEGYKVSRKEKRNFPLILESPSPNQTSLYFCASSFKSGYRGFFSGANVLTFGAGSRLTVL.

This clone was seen more than once but under ten times. J is TRBJ2-3 and V is TRBV5-4, with 7 bases that match TRBD1. Germline CDR1 is SGHNT and CDR2 is YYREEE (reference sequence). V shed 2 bases, J shed 3 bases, and the junction held 3 bases outside the gene matches. The CDR3 is made up of 14 amino acids. The CDR3 here is CASSFGTVTDTQYF. CDR3 DNA: TGTGCCAGCAGCTTTGGGACAGTGACAGATACGCAGTATTTT.

The chain has TRBV11-3 and TRBJ2-3; a possible D gene is TRBD2 (5 bases). Germline CDR1 reads SGHNT; CDR2 reads YENEEA. Trimming pared 5 bases from V and 2 bases from J, leaving 14 bases between. The CDR3 runs 15 residues. This CDR3 reads CASSPNEGTTDTQYF. As DNA, the CDR3 is TGTGCCAGCAGCCCGAACGAGGGCACCACAGATACGCAGTATTTT.

This clone has just one count. The chain recombines TRBV6-1 with TRBJ2-7, with D possibly matching TRBD1 (7 bases). The V gene's germline CDR1 is MNHNS and CDR2 SASEGT. CDR3 length: 15 residues. The V and J ends lost 6 bases and 3 bases respectively, with 18 bases between them. The CDR3 DNA reads TGTGCCAGCAGAGATACAGGGGTCGGGGGCTACGAGCAGTACTTC. This gives the protein CASRDTGVGGYEQYF.

This chain joins TRBV2 and TRBJ1-2; D unresolved. V was cut by 5 bases and J by 1 base, with 11 bases left in between. The CDR3 contains 14 residues. The germline CDR1 and CDR2 sequences are SNHLY and FYNNEI. In DNA form, the CDR3 reads TGTGCCAGCAGTCCCCGTCCCGTTAACTATGGCTACACCTTC. It yields the protein CASSPRPVNYGYTF.

The V and J genes are TRBV5-3 and TRBJ2-5; possibly TRBD2 for D (5 bases). TRBV5-3 is given ORF status, its function remaining uncertain. Trimming cost V 2 bases and J 5 bases, with 22 bases left between them. This CDR3 comprises 17 residues. The CDR3 nucleotides read TGTGCCAGAAGCTTATGCTATGAAAGCTCCTCGGGGGAGACCCAGTACTTC. Protein product: CARSLCYESSSGETQYF.

The chain uses TRBV7-3 and TRBJ1-3, with D perhaps TRBD1 (5 bases). The CDR3 contains 15 residues. Trimming pared 5 bases from V and 2 bases from J, leaving 13 bases between. Germline CDR1 and CDR2: SGHTA and FQGTGA. In nucleotides, the CDR3 is TGTGCCAGCAGCCTCATAAGGGGTGCTGGAAACACCATATATTTT. Its protein is CASSLIRGAGNTIYF.

The J gene is TRBJ2-3, the V gene TRBV5-1, with 7 bases that match TRBD1. The CDR3 length is 16 residues. CDR1 is SGHRS and CDR2 is YFSETQ in the germline V gene. V shed 1 base, J shed 3 bases, and the junction held 8 bases outside the gene matches. As DNA, the CDR3 is TGCGCCAGCAGCTTGCAGCGAAGCAGGGGGACAGATACGCAGTATTTT. Translated, it gives CASSLQRSRGTDTQYF.

The chain combines TRBV11-3 with TRBJ1-5; the match to TRBD1 covers 9 bases. The germline gives CDR1 SGHNT, CDR2 YENEEA. The CDR3 sequence is 14 residues long. Trimming at V came to 3 bases and at J to 4 bases, leaving 1 base not matched to a gene. Here the CDR3 reads CASSLGQGNQPQHF. Written as DNA, the CDR3 is TGTGCCAGCAGCTTGGGACAGGGAAATCAGCCCCAGCATTTT.

The V gene is TRBV28, the J gene TRBJ1-5; 9 positions match TRBD1. The trim removed 11 bases at V and 5 bases at J, leaving 4 bases unmatched. The CDR3 is 12 amino acids. CDR1 is MDHEN, CDR2 SYDVKM, per germline. The CDR3 region is CAVGTGHQPQHF. The CDR3 DNA sequence: TGTGCCGTCGGGACAGGGCATCAGCCCCAGCATTTT.

This clone occurred once. Additional DNA sequences in this sample encode the identical CDR3. This rearrangement joins TRBV18 to TRBJ1-1; 7 nucleotides line up with TRBD1. The CDR3 is 14 amino acids. Germline V gene data show CDR1 as KGHSH and CDR2 as LQKENI. After removal of 4 bases from V and 0 bases from J, the junction contained 2 bases not matched to a gene. CDR3 in DNA: TGTGCCAGCTCACTGGGACAGATGAACACTGAAGCTTTCTTT. Residues: CASSLGQMNTEAFF.

V and J are TRBV11-2 and TRBJ1-1, with TRBD1 as a possible D gene (6 bases). Germline V lookup: CDR1 SGHAT, CDR2 FQNNGV. Trimming cost V 0 bases and J 0 bases, with 20 bases left between them. This CDR3 is 19 amino acids long. The DNA for the CDR3 is TGTGCCAGCAGCTTAGAGAGTACAGGGAGCCTACCTTTGAACACTGAAGCTTTCTTT. This encodes CASSLESTGSLPLNTEAFF.

This sequence joins TRBV5-1 and TRBJ2-2; 7 bases agree with TRBD2. V was clipped by 5 bases and J by 5 bases; unmatched bases: 6. From germline, CDR1 is SGHRS and CDR2 YFSETQ. The CDR3 runs to 14 residues. As DNA, the CDR3 is TGCGCCAGCAGAGTCGCGGGAGTGACCGGGGAGCTGTTTTTT. Residues: CASRVAGVTGELFF. The full variable domain, with the rest looked up from reference TRBV5-1 and TRBJ2-2, is KAGVTQTPRYLIKTRGQQVTLSCSPISGHRSVSWYQQTPGQGLQFLFEYFSETQRNKGNFPGRFSGRQFSNSRSEMNVSTLELGDSALYLCASRVAGVTGELFFGEGSRLTVL.

The chain links TRBV2 to TRBJ2-2; D is undetermined. Trimming removed 7 bases at V and 5 bases at J, with 14 bases between. The germline CDR1 and CDR2 sequences are SNHLY and FYNNEI. The CDR3 runs to 14 residues. CDR3 DNA: TGTGCCAGCAAAGACCGTGAGGTGACCGGGGAGCTGTTTTTT. It yields the protein CASKDREVTGELFF.

The J gene is TRBJ1-3, the V gene TRBV19, with D uncertain. The CDR3 loop spans 13 amino acids. V lost 5 bases and J lost 0, with 5 bases in between. Germline V lookup: CDR1 LNHDA, CDR2 SQIVND (reference sequence). In DNA, the CDR3 is TGTGCCAGTAGTGGACTCTCTGGAAACACCATATATTTT. Protein sequence: CASSGLSGNTIYF.

This chain links TRBV18 with TRBJ1-2; unclear D gene. This CDR3 comprises 14 residues. Trimming pared 2 bases from V and 2 bases from J, leaving 9 bases between. Germline V gives CDR1 KGHSH, CDR2 LQKENI. This CDR3 reads CASSPSRLNYGYTF. The CDR3, as DNA: TGTGCCAGCTCACCAAGCAGGCTAAACTATGGCTACACCTTC. The entire variable domain, with the rest obtained from reference TRBV18 and TRBJ1-2, is as follows: NAGVMQNPRHLVRRRGQEARLRCSPMKGHSHVYWYRQLPEEGLKFMVYLQKENIIDESGMPKERFSAEFPKEGPSILRIQQVVRGDSAAYFCASSPSRLNYGYTFGSGTRLTVV.

The chain employs TRBV15 and TRBJ1-4; D is unclear. CDR1 and CDR2 (germline): LNHNV, YYDKDF (reference sequence). V lost 3 bases to trimming and J lost 0 bases, with 11 bases between them. The CDR3 loop spans 16 amino acids. CDR3 DNA sequence: TGTGCCACCAGCAGTCGTGACACCCCAACTAATGAAAAACTGTTTTTT. Translating gives CATSSRDTPTNEKLFF.